This T cell receptor (beta chain) was documented in a study of OX40 agonist ivuxolimab in advanced cancers. General study findings and limits: Also present in some nonresponders was a low level of normalized T-cell clonal expansion.

As to this clone: What it recognizes is unknown.

The table came from immunoSEQ multiplex PCR; TCRdb's copy has only in-frame clones and leaves some out. The sample consists of approximately 74,000 clones, approximately 93% of them appearing once. Trimming removed 0 bases from V and 8 bases from J, with 12 bases in between. This CDR3 is 15 amino acids long. In germline, CDR1 is SGHDT, CDR2 YYEEEE. The material was CD4+ or CD8+ T cells sorted from blood, obtained in a trial of the OX40 agonist ivuxolimab. The receptor was derived from an adult with an advanced solid tumor such as melanoma, head and neck, liver or kidney cancer. The chain couples TRBV5-6 to TRBJ1-6; D unclear. This CDR3 reads CASSLGQVRDSPLHF. The CDR3, as DNA: TGTGCCAGCAGCTTGGGGCAGGTTCGGGATTCACCCCTCCACTTT. The complete variable domain, with remaining parts taken from reference TRBV5-6 and TRBJ1-6, reads DAGVTQSPTHLIKTRGQQVTLRCSPKSGHDTVSWYQQALGQGPQFIFQYYEEEERQRGNFPDRFSGHQFPNYSSELNVNALLLGDSALYLCASSLGQVRDSPLHFGNGTRLTVT.